The 25 T cell receptor beta chains in this list originate from one sample, sequenced in a study of blood T cell repertoires in COVID-19. Libraries were prepared by immunoSEQ multiplex PCR; TCRdb keeps only in-frame clonotypes and omits some of them. Of about 62,000 clones in the sample, about 86% were seen once. The sample was peripheral blood. The receptor source for this set is a human donor in a cohort sampled during active COVID-19.

The V and J genes are TRBV24-1 and TRBJ2-1; 9 nucleotides line up with TRBD2. V gave up 2 bases and J gave up 2 bases; unmatched junction bases: 3. The CDR3 sequence is 16 residues long. Germline V gene sequence: CDR1 KGHDR, CDR2 SFDVKD. The CDR3 loop reads CATSDSSGVAYNEQFF. The CDR3 DNA is TGTGCCACCAGTGATTCTAGCGGGGTCGCCTACAATGAGCAGTTCTTC.

The rearrangement joins TRBV18 to TRBJ1-6; weak D call: TRBD1 (6 bases). The CDR3 sequence is 16 residues long. Trimming took 4 bases from V and 6 from J, leaving 16 bases between them. Germline loops: CDR1 KGHSH, CDR2 LQKENI. CDR3: CASSLQGSASNSPLHF. The CDR3 DNA sequence: TGTGCCAGCTCACTACAGGGAAGCGCCTCTAATTCACCCCTCCACTTT. Variable domain in full (rest from reference TRBV18 and TRBJ1-6): NAGVMQNPRHLVRRRGQEARLRCSPMKGHSHVYWYRQLPEEGLKFMVYLQKENIIDESGMPKERFSAEFPKEGPSILRIQQVVRGDSAAYFCASSLQGSASNSPLHFGNGTRLTVT.

The chain uses TRBV1 and TRBJ2-2; the DNA was not compared with TRBD2, the D call given in the table. TRBV1 is tagged as a pseudogene. This CDR3 has 16 amino acids. CDR3 protein: CTSSHGLAGESGELFF. CDR3 DNA sequence: TGCACCAGCAGCCACGGACTAGCGGGAGAGTCCGGGGAGCTGTTTTTT.

This chain links TRBV19 with TRBJ1-6; 10 bases line up with TRBD1. Looked up from germline, CDR1 is LNHDA and CDR2 is SQIVND (reference sequence). The CDR3 consists of 16 residues. The ends lost 5 bases at V and 6 bases at J; junction bases unmatched: 7. CDR3 sequence (DNA): TGTGCCAGTAGTCCCCAGACAGGGGGCGTTAATTCACCCCTCCACTTT. The encoded protein is CASSPQTGGVNSPLHF.

The CDR3 nucleotides are TGTGCCAGCAGCACCCGTACTTACGGGAGTGTCAATGAGCAGTTCTTC. Translated, it gives CASSTRTYGSVNEQFF. The chain is built from TRBV3-1 (or the pseudogene TRBV3-2) and TRBJ2-1; D is possibly TRBD2 (6 bases). The CDR3 has 16 amino acids. V lost 5 bases and J lost 6, with 20 bases in between. The V gene's germline CDR1 is LGHDT and CDR2 YNNKEL (reference sequence).

J is TRBJ2-5 and V is TRBV18, with 9 bases fitting TRBD2. The CDR3 length is 20 residues. The V gene's germline CDR1 is KGHSH and CDR2 LQKENI. After removal of 3 bases from V and 1 base from J, the junction contained 18 bases not matched to a gene. CDR3: CASSPQGGTSTSQGQETQYF. The CDR3, as DNA: TGTGCCAGCTCACCTCAGGGAGGGACTAGCACTTCACAGGGCCAAGAGACCCAGTACTTC.

The J gene is TRBJ2-5, the V gene TRBV3-1 (or the pseudogene TRBV3-2), with 8 bases fitting TRBD2. V lost 1 base to trimming and J lost 4 bases; unmatched junction nucleotides: 8. The CDR3 totals 16 residues. Germline assignment: CDR1 LGHDT and CDR2 YNNKEL (reference sequence). CDR3 loop: CASSQGVGGGGETQYF. The CDR3 DNA reads as TGTGCCAGCAGCCAAGGGGTCGGGGGGGGAGGAGAGACCCAGTACTTC.

The CDR3 nucleotides are TGTGCCAGCAGTCTCAGATATAATTCACCCCTCCACTTT. This encodes CASSLRYNSPLHF. This chain joins TRBV27 and TRBJ1-6, with D unclear. V gave up 5 bases and J gave up 4 bases, with 6 bases separating them. The CDR3 contains 13 residues. The germline gives CDR1 MNHEY, CDR2 SMNVEV (reference sequence).

V gene TRBV11-3 combines with J gene TRBJ2-1; 8 nucleotides line up with TRBD1. Per the germline V gene, CDR1 is SGHNT and CDR2 is YENEEA. V gave up 1 base and J gave up 10 bases; unmatched junction bases: 12. The CDR3 length is 16 residues. The CDR3 spells CASSLGVGQARGEQFF. CDR3 DNA: TGTGCCAGCAGCTTAGGTGTGGGACAGGCACGGGGGGAGCAGTTCTTC.

This clone was counted once. This chain connects TRBV5-1 to TRBJ2-7; tentatively, D is TRBD2 (6 bases). Germline-derived CDR1 and CDR2 are SGHRS and YFSETQ. V was trimmed by 2 bases and J by 6 bases, leaving 18 bases between them. CDR3 length equals 15 residues. The DNA of the CDR3 is TGCGCCAGCAGCTTACTCCCCGGGACGCGGGGCGAGCAGTACTTC. Translation: CASSLLPGTRGEQYF.

The chain couples TRBV27 to TRBJ2-3; maybe TRBD1 (5 bases). The CDR3 has 14 residues. V lost 10 bases and J lost 2, with 16 bases in between. The V gene's germline CDR1 is MNHEY and CDR2 SMNVEV (reference sequence). The CDR3 region is CATKTEVNTDTQYF. The CDR3 region has the DNA TGTGCCACCAAGACAGAGGTGAACACAGATACGCAGTATTTT.

The gene calls are TRBV5-1 and TRBJ1-3; unclear D gene. The CDR3 loop spans 13 amino acids. V was clipped by 0 bases and J by 3 bases, with 4 bases between them. The germline V gene encodes CDR1 SGHRS and CDR2 YFSETQ. CDR3 protein: CASSLDNGNTIYF. The CDR3 DNA follows: TGCGCCAGCAGCTTGGATAATGGAAACACCATATATTTT. Using reference TRBV5-1 and TRBJ1-3 for the parts outside the CDR3, the full variable domain is KAGVTQTPRYLIKTRGQQVTLSCSPISGHRSVSWYQQTPGQGLQFLFEYFSETQRNKGNFPGRFSGRQFSNSRSEMNVSTLELGDSALYLCASSLDNGNTIYFGEGSWLTVV.

This chain links TRBV5-1 with TRBJ1-5; D ambiguous. This CDR3 has 14 residues. The V end was cut by 4 bases, the J end by 4 bases, with 12 bases between. CDR1 and CDR2 from the germline V gene are SGHRS and YFSETQ. This CDR3 is CASSPTGGNQPQHF. The DNA of the CDR3 is TGCGCCAGCAGCCCGACGGGAGGGAATCAGCCCCAGCATTTT.

The J gene is TRBJ1-3, the V gene TRBV19, with a tentative D call TRBD1 (6 bases). The germline V and J ends were trimmed by 9 bases and 1 base, with 10 bases remaining between them. Germline V gene lookup returns CDR1 LNHDA and CDR2 SQIVND (reference sequence). The CDR3 loop spans 13 amino acids. Here the CDR3 reads CASNRASGNTIYF. The CDR3 DNA is TGTGCCAGCAACAGGGCATCTGGAAACACCATATATTTT.

This sequence joins TRBV5-4 and TRBJ1-2, with 7 bases identical to TRBD1. The CDR3 contains 15 residues. J lost 1 base, V lost 5 bases, and 8 bases had no gene match. Germline assignment: CDR1 SGHNT and CDR2 YYREEE (reference sequence). The CDR3 region is CASRFRTGNNYGYTF. CDR3 sequence (DNA): TGTGCCAGCAGATTTAGGACAGGCAATAACTATGGCTACACCTTC.

This chain uses TRBV27 with TRBJ2-1; D may be TRBD2 (6 bases). The CDR3 runs 15 residues. Germline V gene data show CDR1 as MNHEY and CDR2 as SMNVEV (reference sequence). V gave up 4 bases and J gave up 2 bases, with 12 bases separating them. Written as DNA, the CDR3 is TGTGCCAGCAGTTACCGGGGACTGGCCTACAATGAGCAGTTCTTC. Protein sequence: CASSYRGLAYNEQFF.

The J gene is TRBJ2-7, the V gene TRBV12-3 or TRBV12-4; a weak D match, TRBD1 (5 bases). The V end was cut by 6 bases, the J end by 6 bases, with 12 bases between. The CDR3 is 12 amino acids. CDR3 in DNA: TGTGCCAGCAGGGCCAGGGTCGGCGAGCAGTACTTC. Translated, it gives CASRARVGEQYF.

This clone was seen once. The CDR3 DNA is TGTGCCAGCAGCTTAAGACTAGCTGAGGGGGTTTACAATGAGCAGTTCTTC. Its translation is CASSLRLAEGVYNEQFF. V is TRBV11-2 and J is TRBJ2-1; D is perhaps TRBD2 (7 bases). V was shortened by 2 bases and J by 4 bases, with 18 bases between the two germline ends. The CDR3 has 17 residues. Germline lookup yields CDR1 SGHAT and CDR2 FQNNGV. The entire variable domain, with the rest obtained from reference TRBV11-2 and TRBJ2-1, is as follows: EAGVAQSPRYKIIEKRQSVAFWCNPISGHATLYWYQQILGQGPKLLIQFQNNGVVDDSQLPKDRFSAERLKGVDSTLKIQPAKLEDSAVYLCASSLRLAEGVYNEQFFGPGTRLTVL.

This clone was counted between two and nine times. The chain has TRBV9 and TRBJ2-5; perhaps TRBD2 as D (6 bases). The CDR3 spans 13 residues. Trimming took 3 bases from V and 5 from J, leaving 11 bases between them. The germline gives CDR1 SGDLS, CDR2 YYNGEE. Written as DNA, the CDR3 is TGTGCCAGCAGCGGGGGGGTGTCGGAGACCCAGTACTTC. This gives the protein CASSGGVSETQYF.

The chain employs TRBV19 and TRBJ2-2; possibly TRBD1 for D (5 bases). The CDR3 is 14 amino acids. Germline CDR1 and CDR2: LNHDA and SQIVND (reference sequence). Between the trimmed V and J ends, which lost 11 bases and 1 base, there was a span of 14 bases. The CDR3 bases are TGTGCCGTAGGAACAGGATGGAACACCGGGGAGCTGTTTTTT. It is translated as CAVGTGWNTGELFF.

The J gene is TRBJ1-6, the V gene TRBV2; TRBD1 matches at 9 bases. The CDR3 spans 16 residues. V lost 7 bases to trimming and J lost 1 base; unmatched junction nucleotides: 5. Looked up from germline, CDR1 is SNHLY and CDR2 is FYNNEI. The CDR3 sequence is CASTGTGRSYNSPLHF. CDR3 nucleotide sequence: TGTGCCAGCACCGGGACAGGGAGATCCTATAATTCACCCCTCCACTTT.

The chain joins TRBV30 to TRBJ2-5; possible D gene TRBD1, 5 bases. The length of the CDR3 is 14 residues. The V gene's germline CDR1 is GTSNPN and CDR2 SVGIG (reference sequence). The V end was cut by 1 base, the J end by 3 bases, with 12 bases between. The CDR3 is CAWSEYTGEETQYF. The CDR3 nucleotides are TGTGCCTGGAGTGAATACACAGGTGAAGAGACCCAGTACTTC.

The rearrangement uses TRBV21-1 and TRBJ2-1; the table calls TRBD2, which could not be checked here. TRBV21-1 is deemed a pseudogene. CDR3 length: 17 amino acids. Here the CDR3 reads CASSKEATASRDNEQFF. The CDR3 region has the DNA TGTGCCAGCAGCAAAGAGGCTACCGCATCTCGGGACAATGAGCAGTTCTTC.

A few counts support this clone. The chain combines TRBV19 with TRBJ2-7; the D is unclear. The V end lost 6 bases, the J end lost 2 bases, and 14 bases lay between the germline ends. Germline CDR1 LNHDA, CDR2 SQIVND (reference sequence). The CDR3 has 14 residues. The CDR3 loop is CASSPSSRAYEQYF. The CDR3 coding sequence is TGTGCCAGTAGCCCTAGTTCGAGAGCCTACGAGCAGTACTTC.

This CDR3 reads CASSERGRSNQPQHF. The CDR3 nucleotides read TGTGCCAGCAGTGAAAGAGGGCGGAGCAATCAGCCCCAGCATTTT. V gene TRBV25-1 combines with J gene TRBJ1-5; D gene uncertain. CDR3 length: 15 residues. Deletions cut 2 bases from V and 1 base from J, with 9 bases between. The V gene's germline CDR1 is MGHDK and CDR2 SYGVNS. The full variable domain, completed using reference TRBV25-1 and TRBJ1-5, is EADIYQTPRYLVIGTGKKITLECSQTMGHDKMYWYQQDPGMELHLIHYSYGVNSTEKGDLSSESTVSRIRTEHFPLTLESARPSHTSQYLCASSERGRSNQPQHFGDGTRLSIL.